This TCR beta chain emerged from a study of CD8 T cells in ankylosing spondylitis. This clonotype has a handful of counts. Antigen specificity is unknown. Findings and limits, study-wide: The authors found the disease-linked clones to be CD8+ and relatively rare in peripheral blood. Several highly homologous variants made up a TCR beta motif that seemed to typify ankylosing spondylitis blood.

Each CDR3 protein is one row after TCRdb ran MiXCR on the 5' RACE reads. The sample lists over 450,000 distinct CDR3 sequences, about 13% occurring once. This CDR3 spans 14 amino acids. With 3 bases removed from V and 0 bases from J, the gap between germline ends came to 8 bases. Specimen: blood, either unsorted or a sorted T cell fraction (not recorded which). The sequence derives from a male donor with ankylosing spondylitis. The chain carries TRBV12-3 or TRBV12-4 and TRBJ1-1; D possibly corresponds to TRBD1 (6 bases). CDR3 coding DNA: TGTGCCAGCAGTTTCCAGGGGTTGAACACTGAAGCTTTCTTT. Translating gives CASSFQGLNTEAFF.